One and the same sample provided the 20 T cell receptor beta chains below, sequenced in a study of Graves' ophthalmopathy and Graves' hyperthyroidism. Investigators amplified TCR beta CDR3 regions from RNA transcripts. An opening RT-PCR round employed HTBI primers and preceded a second-round multiplex PCR. TCRdb re-analysed the multiplex PCR reads in MiXCR, keeping a single row per CDR3 protein. The sample shows a few hundred thousand distinct CDR3 sequences, about a sixth of them seen only once. The sample consisted of peripheral blood. These receptors were taken from an adult man with Graves' ophthalmopathy.

This clonotype was seen at least ten times. The chain carries TRBV6-4 and TRBJ2-7; D is possibly TRBD2 (5 bases). CDR1 and CDR2 (germline): MRHNA, SNTAGT. The CDR3 totals 17 residues. V was trimmed by 2 bases and J by 0 bases, leaving 17 bases between them. The chain's CDR3 is CASSDPLGLGSSYEQYF. In DNA form, the CDR3 reads TGTGCCAGCAGTGACCCGCTGGGGTTGGGGAGCTCCTACGAGCAGTACTTC.

This clonotype was observed many times. The CDR3 reads CASSLGTETYEQYF. The CDR3 DNA reads TGTGCCAGCAGTTTGGGGACGGAAACCTACGAGCAGTACTTC. The chain is built from TRBV12-3 or TRBV12-4 and TRBJ2-7; D may correspond to TRBD1 or TRBD2 (5 bases each). V was shortened by 3 bases and J by 2 bases, with 11 bases between the two germline ends. The CDR3 is 14 amino acids.

This clonotype has a count of ten or more. V usage is TRBV30 and J usage is TRBJ1-5; D might be TRBD1 (6 bases). The V gene's germline CDR1 is GTSNPN and CDR2 SVGIG (reference sequence). V lost 3 bases and J lost 2, with 11 bases in between. The CDR3 is made up of 14 amino acids. CDR3 sequence reads: CAWSRGVGNQPQHF. CDR3 bases: TGTGCCTGGAGCAGGGGTGTCGGCAATCAGCCCCAGCATTTT.

Many counts were recorded for this clonotype. The V gene is TRBV28, the J gene TRBJ1-5; 10 bases line up with TRBD1. The CDR3 spans 15 residues. CDR1 is MDHEN, CDR2 SYDVKM, per germline. Losses at the gene ends were 7 bases for V and 6 bases for J; bases not matched to a gene: 9. The CDR3 loop is CASTTRQGAVQPQHF. CDR3 sequence (DNA): TGTGCCAGCACGACCCGACAGGGGGCCGTTCAGCCCCAGCATTTT.

This clonotype was counted ten times or more. The rearrangement uses TRBV7-8 and TRBJ2-2; 7 nucleotides match TRBD2. J gave up 3 bases and V 5 bases, and 15 bases lay outside the gene matches. Germline-derived CDR1 and CDR2 are SGHVS and FQNEAQ. The CDR3 spans 18 residues. CDR3 nucleotides: TGTGCCAGCAGCCAAAGGGGCGGGCGGGAGCGGTACACCGGGGAGCTGTTTTTT. Protein product: CASSQRGGRERYTGELFF.

In its sample, this clonotype was seen many times. The chain is built from TRBV2 and TRBJ1-1; D is unresolved. The V end was cut by 3 bases, the J end by 7 bases, with 12 bases between. This CDR3 contains 13 residues. Germline V gives CDR1 SNHLY, CDR2 FYNNEI. The CDR3 protein is CASSDARSFEAFF. The CDR3 DNA sequence: TGTGCCAGCAGTGATGCTCGGAGCTTTGAAGCTTTCTTT.

This clonotype was seen at least ten times. The chain has TRBV7-9 and TRBJ2-7; D gene uncertain. Germline lookup yields CDR1 SEHNR and CDR2 FQNEAQ (reference sequence). This CDR3 region has 13 residues. V dropped 1 base and J dropped 3 bases, with 7 bases sitting between them. CDR3 bases: TGTGCCAGCAGCTTAGGAAATTTCTACGAGCAGTACTTC. Translated: CASSLGNFYEQYF.

The DNA of the CDR3 is TGCGCCAGCAGCTATCTGGAGGGCTACGAGCAGTACTTC. Its protein product is CASSYLEGYEQYF. The chain employs TRBV5-1 and TRBJ2-7; a possible D gene is TRBD2 (6 bases). The CDR3 loop spans 13 amino acids. Germline lookup yields CDR1 SGHRS and CDR2 YFSETQ. V was pared by 3 bases and J by 3 bases, with 10 bases between. Supplemented by reference TRBV5-1 and TRBJ2-7, the full variable domain reads KAGVTQTPRYLIKTRGQQVTLSCSPISGHRSVSWYQQTPGQGLQFLFEYFSETQRNKGNFPGRFSGRQFSNSRSEMNVSTLELGDSALYLCASSYLEGYEQYFGPGTRLTVT.

This clonotype appeared many times. V usage is TRBV15 and J usage is TRBJ2-5; unclear D gene. Trimming left V 1 base short and J 5 bases short, with 11 bases between. The V gene's germline CDR1 is LNHNV and CDR2 YYDKDF (reference sequence). CDR3 length equals 14 residues. The CDR3 region is CATSRVGARETQYF. CDR3 DNA: TGTGCCACCAGCAGAGTTGGAGCTAGGGAGACCCAGTACTTC.

The rearrangement uses TRBV6-2 or TRBV6-3 and TRBJ2-5; TRBD2 matches at 8 bases. The CDR3 is 14 amino acids. Germline values: CDR1 MNHEY, CDR2 SVGEGT. The junction had 4 bases not matched to a gene; V was cut back by 2 bases and J by 5 bases. The CDR3 sequence is CASSYGTRGETQYF. CDR3 sequence (DNA): TGTGCCAGCAGTTACGGGACTAGAGGGGAGACCCAGTACTTC.

This clonotype was seen at least ten times. The chain joins TRBV6-5 to TRBJ2-7, with D possibly matching TRBD1 (6 bases). Germline lookup yields CDR1 MNHEY and CDR2 SVGAGI. Trimming pared 6 bases from V and 3 bases from J, leaving 15 bases between. The CDR3 extends over 14 amino acids. The CDR3 DNA reads TGTGCCAGCAGATCAGACAGGCGAATCTACGAGCAGTACTTC. This translates into CASRSDRRIYEQYF.

This rearrangement joins TRBV19 to TRBJ2-7, with 12 bases aligning to TRBD2. J gave up 6 bases and V 5 bases, and 5 bases lay outside the gene matches. CDR1 and CDR2 from the germline V gene are LNHDA and SQIVND (reference sequence). The CDR3 is 14 amino acids. The CDR3 sequence: CASSRLAGEIEQYF. CDR3 DNA sequence: TGTGCCAGTAGTCGACTAGCGGGAGAGATCGAGCAGTACTTC. The whole variable domain, remainder taken from reference TRBV19 and TRBJ2-7, is DGGITQSPKYLFRKEGQNVTLSCEQNLNHDAMYWYRQDPGQGLRLIYYSQIVNDFQKGDIAEGYSVSREKKESFPLTVTSAQKNPTAFYLCASSRLAGEIEQYFGPGTRLTVT.

This clonotype was seen at least ten times. Since a much larger clone is just one base distant, this may be a read error. Lacking the conserved final phenylalanine or tryptophan, this CDR3 likely reflects a read error. The rearrangement uses TRBV28 and TRBJ2-7; 11 nucleotides line up with TRBD2. The V gene end was trimmed by 6 bases and the J gene end by 6 bases; junction bases not matched to a gene: 10. The CDR3 extends over 15 amino acids. CDR1 MDHEN and CDR2 SYDVKM come from the germline V gene. CDR3 bases: TGTGCCAGCAGCCGAACTAGCGGGGGTTTTTCCGAGCAGTACCTC. It encodes CASSRTSGGFSEQYL.

This clonotype was recorded many times. The J gene is TRBJ1-2, the V gene TRBV6-1; a possible D gene is TRBD1 (6 bases). Germline V gene lookup returns CDR1 MNHNS and CDR2 SASEGT. V was cut by 6 bases and J by 4 bases, with 18 bases left in between. The CDR3 runs 15 residues. CDR3 residues: CASSTDWTEGYGYTF. As DNA, the CDR3 is TGTGCCAGCAGCACCGATTGGACAGAGGGCTATGGCTACACCTTC.

This clonotype has at least ten counts. This chain joins TRBV12-3 or TRBV12-4 and TRBJ1-2; D unclear. The CDR3 runs 14 residues. V lost 4 bases and J 6 bases, leaving 15 bases between the germline ends. This CDR3 reads CASSSPSGLDGYTF. The CDR3 region has the DNA TGTGCCAGCAGTTCCCCCTCCGGCCTGGATGGCTACACCTTC.

This clonotype was seen at least ten times. CDR3 nucleotide sequence: TGTGCCTGGAGTGAAGCTAACTATGGCTACACCTTC. Translation gives CAWSEANYGYTF. This chain links TRBV30 with TRBJ1-2; D gene uncertain. V was cut by 1 base and J by 0 bases, with 3 bases left in between. The CDR3 is 12 amino acids. Germline V gene data show CDR1 as GTSNPN and CDR2 as SVGIG (reference sequence).

This clonotype occurred many times. The chain links TRBV12-3 or TRBV12-4 to TRBJ2-2; no firm D call. The ends were cut back, 6 bases at V and 3 bases at J, with 11 bases in the middle. This CDR3 has 14 residues. The DNA for the CDR3 is TGTGCCAGCAGATCGCAGCCGGACACCGGGGAGCTGTTTTTT. It specifies CASRSQPDTGELFF.

A word on this clonotype: A junction boundary mismatches the germline segment, possibly from a read error. The rearrangement links TRBV6-5 to TRBJ1-1; maybe TRBD1 (5 bases). This CDR3 contains 15 residues. The germline gives CDR1 MNHEY, CDR2 SVGAGI. The CDR3 region has the DNA TGTGCCAGGAGTTACTCAGGGCGCCGGGACACTGAAGCTTTCTTT. Translated: CARSYSGRRDTEAFF.

This clonotype has a single count. This may stem from a read error, because a much larger clone lies one nucleotide away. The chain has TRBV29-1 and TRBJ2-5; no firm D call. V gave up 1 base and J gave up 5 bases, with 5 bases separating them. The CDR3 consists of 11 residues. The germline gives CDR1 SQVTM, CDR2 ANQGSEA. CDR3 coding DNA: TGCAGCGTTGAAGGCTCTGAGACCCAGTACTTC. It encodes CSVEGSETQYF.

This clonotype was observed at least ten times. The chain joins TRBV15 to TRBJ1-3; D is undetermined. V was pared by 0 bases and J by 4 bases, with 10 bases between. CDR3 size: 15 residues. Germline CDR1 is LNHNV and CDR2 is YYDKDF (reference sequence). The CDR3 coding sequence is TGTGCCACCAGCAGAGATTTGGTGGCCGGAAACACCATATATTTT. Amino acid sequence: CATSRDLVAGNTIYF.